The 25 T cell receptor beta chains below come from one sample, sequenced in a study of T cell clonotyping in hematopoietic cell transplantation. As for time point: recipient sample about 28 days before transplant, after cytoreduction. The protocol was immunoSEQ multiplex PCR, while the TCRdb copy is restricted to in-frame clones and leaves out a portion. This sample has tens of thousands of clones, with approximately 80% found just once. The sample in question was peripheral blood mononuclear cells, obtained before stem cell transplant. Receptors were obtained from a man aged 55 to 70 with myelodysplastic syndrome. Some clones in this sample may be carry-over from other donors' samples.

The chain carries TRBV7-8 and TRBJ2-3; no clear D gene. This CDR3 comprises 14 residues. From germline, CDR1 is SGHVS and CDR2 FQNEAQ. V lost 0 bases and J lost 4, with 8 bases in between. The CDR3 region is CASSLAPLPDTQYF. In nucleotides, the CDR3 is TGTGCCAGCAGCTTAGCCCCTCTTCCAGATACGCAGTATTTT.

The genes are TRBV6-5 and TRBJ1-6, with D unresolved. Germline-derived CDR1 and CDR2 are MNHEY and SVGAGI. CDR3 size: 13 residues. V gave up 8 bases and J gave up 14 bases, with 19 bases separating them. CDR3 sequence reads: CASAILPKSTLHF. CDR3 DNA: TGTGCCAGCGCTATCTTACCCAAGTCGACCCTCCACTTT.

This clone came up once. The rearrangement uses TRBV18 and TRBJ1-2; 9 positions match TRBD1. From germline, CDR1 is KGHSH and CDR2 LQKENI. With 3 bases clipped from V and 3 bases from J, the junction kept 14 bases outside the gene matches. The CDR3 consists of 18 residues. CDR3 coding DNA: TGTGCCAGCTCACCCCCCGGGGGACAGGGCGTATTCGACTATGGCTACACCTTC. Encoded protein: CASSPPGGQGVFDYGYTF. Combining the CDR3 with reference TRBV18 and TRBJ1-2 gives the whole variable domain NAGVMQNPRHLVRRRGQEARLRCSPMKGHSHVYWYRQLPEEGLKFMVYLQKENIIDESGMPKERFSAEFPKEGPSILRIQQVVRGDSAAYFCASSPPGGQGVFDYGYTFGSGTRLTVV.

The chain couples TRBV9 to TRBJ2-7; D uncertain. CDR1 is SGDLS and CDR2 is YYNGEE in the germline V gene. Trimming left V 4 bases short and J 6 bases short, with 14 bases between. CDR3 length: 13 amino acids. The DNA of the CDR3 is TGTGCCAGCAGCCCCTGGGATAAAGGCGAGCAGTACTTC. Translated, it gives CASSPWDKGEQYF.

The CDR3 loop is CSVGLYELDTQYF. In DNA, the CDR3 is TGCAGCGTTGGGCTGTATGAATTGGATACGCAGTATTTT. The chain couples TRBV29-1 to TRBJ2-3; D gene ambiguous. This CDR3 has 13 amino acids. In germline, CDR1 is SQVTM, CDR2 ANQGSEA. Trimming stripped 4 bases from V and 6 bases from J, with 14 bases between.

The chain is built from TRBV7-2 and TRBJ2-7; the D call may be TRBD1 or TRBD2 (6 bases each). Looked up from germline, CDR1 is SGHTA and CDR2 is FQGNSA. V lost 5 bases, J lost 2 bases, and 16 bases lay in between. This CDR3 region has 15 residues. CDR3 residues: CASSARKGGAYEQYF. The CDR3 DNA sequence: TGTGCCAGCAGCGCGCGTAAGGGGGGAGCCTACGAGCAGTACTTC. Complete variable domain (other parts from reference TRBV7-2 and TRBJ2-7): GAGVSQSPSNKVTEKGKDVELRCDPISGHTALYWYRQSLGQGLEFLIYFQGNSAPDKSGLPSDRFSAERTGGSVSTLTIQRTQQEDSAVYLCASSARKGGAYEQYFGPGTRLTVT.

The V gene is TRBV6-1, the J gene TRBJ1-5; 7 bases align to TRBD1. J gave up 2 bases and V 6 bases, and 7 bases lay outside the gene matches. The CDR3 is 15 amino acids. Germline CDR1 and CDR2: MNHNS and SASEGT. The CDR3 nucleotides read TGTGCCAGCAGGACGACAGGGCTGGGCAATCAGCCCCAGCATTTT. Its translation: CASRTTGLGNQPQHF.

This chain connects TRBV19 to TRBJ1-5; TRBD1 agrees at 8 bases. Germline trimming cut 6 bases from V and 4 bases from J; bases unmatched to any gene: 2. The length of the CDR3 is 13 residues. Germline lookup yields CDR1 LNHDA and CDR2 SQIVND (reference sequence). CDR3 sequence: CASSGTGNQPQHF. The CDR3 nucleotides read TGTGCCAGTAGCGGGACAGGTAATCAGCCCCAGCATTTT.

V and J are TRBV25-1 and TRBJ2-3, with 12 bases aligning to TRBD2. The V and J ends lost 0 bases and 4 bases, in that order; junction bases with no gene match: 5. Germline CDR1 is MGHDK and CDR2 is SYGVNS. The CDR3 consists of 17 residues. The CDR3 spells CASSEYKRLAGADTQYF. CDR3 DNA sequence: TGTGCCAGCAGTGAATATAAAAGACTAGCGGGGGCAGATACGCAGTATTTT. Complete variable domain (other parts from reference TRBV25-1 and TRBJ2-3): EADIYQTPRYLVIGTGKKITLECSQTMGHDKMYWYQQDPGMELHLIHYSYGVNSTEKGDLSSESTVSRIRTEHFPLTLESARPSHTSQYLCASSEYKRLAGADTQYFGPGTRLTVL.

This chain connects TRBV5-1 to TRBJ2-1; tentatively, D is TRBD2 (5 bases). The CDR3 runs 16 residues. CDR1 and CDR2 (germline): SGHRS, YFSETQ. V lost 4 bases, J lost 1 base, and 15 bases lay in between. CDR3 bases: TGCGCCAGCAGCCTGGCTGCGGGTGGGTCCTACAATGAGCAGTTCTTC. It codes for CASSLAAGGSYNEQFF.

In DNA, the CDR3 is TGTGCCAGCAGCCTGGGGGTAGCGCTGAGCACAGATACGCAGTATTTT. It encodes CASSLGVALSTDTQYF. The chain recombines TRBV5-6 with TRBJ2-3; TRBD1 or TRBD2 may be the D gene (5 bases each). CDR1 SGHDT and CDR2 YYEEEE come from the germline V gene. The V end lost 4 bases, the J end lost 0 bases, and 15 bases lay between the germline ends. This CDR3 is 16 amino acids long.

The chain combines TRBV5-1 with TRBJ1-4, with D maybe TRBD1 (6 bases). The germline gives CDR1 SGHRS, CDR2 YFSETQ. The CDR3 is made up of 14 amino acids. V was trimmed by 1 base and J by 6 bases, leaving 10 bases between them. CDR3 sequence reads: CASSLLGGDEKLFF. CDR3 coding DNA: TGCGCCAGCAGCTTGTTAGGGGGTGATGAAAAACTGTTTTTT.

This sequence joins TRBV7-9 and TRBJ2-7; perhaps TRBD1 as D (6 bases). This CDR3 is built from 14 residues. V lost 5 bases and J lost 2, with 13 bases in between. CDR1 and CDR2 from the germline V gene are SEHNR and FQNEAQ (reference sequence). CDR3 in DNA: TGTGCCAGCAGCGCACTTCAGGGGACCTACGAGCAGTACTTC. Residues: CASSALQGTYEQYF. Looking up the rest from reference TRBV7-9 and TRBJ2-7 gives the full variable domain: DTGVSQNPRHKITKRGQNVTFRCDPISEHNRLYWYRQTLGQGPEFLTYFQNEAQLEKSRLLSDRFSAERPKGSFSTLEIQRTEQGDSAMYLCASSALQGTYEQYFGPGTRLTVT.

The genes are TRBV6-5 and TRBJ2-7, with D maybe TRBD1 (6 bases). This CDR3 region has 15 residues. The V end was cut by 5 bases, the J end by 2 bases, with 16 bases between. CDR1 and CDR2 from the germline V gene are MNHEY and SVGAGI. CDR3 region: CASSPGTPATYEQYF. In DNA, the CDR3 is TGTGCCAGCAGTCCCGGGACACCAGCAACCTACGAGCAGTACTTC.

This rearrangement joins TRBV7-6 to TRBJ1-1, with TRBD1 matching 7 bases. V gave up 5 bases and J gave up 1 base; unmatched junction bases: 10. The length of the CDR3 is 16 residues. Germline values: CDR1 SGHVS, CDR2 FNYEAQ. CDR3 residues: CASSQIVRGPNTEAFF. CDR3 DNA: TGTGCCAGCAGCCAGATAGTAAGGGGGCCGAACACTGAAGCTTTCTTT.

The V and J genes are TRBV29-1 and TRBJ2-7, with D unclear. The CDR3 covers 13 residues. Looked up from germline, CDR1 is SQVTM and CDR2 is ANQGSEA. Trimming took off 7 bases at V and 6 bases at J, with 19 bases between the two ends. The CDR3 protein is CSAYIWTWGEQYF. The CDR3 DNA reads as TGCAGCGCCTACATATGGACCTGGGGCGAGCAGTACTTC.

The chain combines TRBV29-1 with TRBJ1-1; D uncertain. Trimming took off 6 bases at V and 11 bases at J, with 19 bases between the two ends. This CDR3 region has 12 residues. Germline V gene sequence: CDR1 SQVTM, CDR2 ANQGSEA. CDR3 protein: CSVVRGQSGAFF. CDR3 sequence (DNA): TGCAGCGTCGTGAGAGGGCAGTCGGGGGCTTTCTTT. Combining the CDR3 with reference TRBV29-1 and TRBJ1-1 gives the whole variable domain SAVISQKPSRDICQRGTSLTIQCQVDSQVTMMFWYRQQPGQSLTLIATANQGSEATYESGFVIDKFPISRPNLTFSTLTVSNMSPEDSSIYLCSVVRGQSGAFFGQGTRLTVV.

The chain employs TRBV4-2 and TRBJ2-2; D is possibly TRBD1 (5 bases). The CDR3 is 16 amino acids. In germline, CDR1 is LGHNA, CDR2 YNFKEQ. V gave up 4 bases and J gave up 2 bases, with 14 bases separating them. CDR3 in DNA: TGTGCCAGCAGCCTCACACAGGCCTTAAACACCGGGGAGCTGTTTTTT. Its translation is CASSLTQALNTGELFF.

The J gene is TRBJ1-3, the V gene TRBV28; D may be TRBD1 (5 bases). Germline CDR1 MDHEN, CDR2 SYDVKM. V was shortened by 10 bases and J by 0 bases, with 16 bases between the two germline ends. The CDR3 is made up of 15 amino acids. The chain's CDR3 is CATRWGVSSGNTIYF. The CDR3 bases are TGTGCCACCCGTTGGGGCGTCAGCTCTGGAAACACCATATATTTT.

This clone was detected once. DNA for the CDR3: TGTGCCAGCAGCCCCCGACGGTCGGCTAACTATGGCTACACCTTC. Protein: CASSPRRSANYGYTF. The chain uses TRBV7-8 and TRBJ1-2; unclear D gene. V lost 5 bases and J lost 0, with 13 bases in between. Germline assignment: CDR1 SGHVS and CDR2 FQNEAQ. The CDR3 is made up of 15 amino acids.

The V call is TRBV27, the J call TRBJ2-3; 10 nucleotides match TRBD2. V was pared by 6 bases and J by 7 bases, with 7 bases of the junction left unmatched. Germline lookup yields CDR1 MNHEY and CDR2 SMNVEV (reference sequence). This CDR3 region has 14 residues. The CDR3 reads CASRERGGVHTQYF. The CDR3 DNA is TGTGCCAGCAGGGAGCGGGGGGGGGTCCATACGCAGTATTTT.

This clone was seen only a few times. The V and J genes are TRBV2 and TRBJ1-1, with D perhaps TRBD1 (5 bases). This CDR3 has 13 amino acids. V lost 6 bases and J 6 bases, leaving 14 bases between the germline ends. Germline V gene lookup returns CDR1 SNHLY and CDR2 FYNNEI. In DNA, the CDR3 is TGTGCCAGCAGGGCGCGGGAAGGGGCTGAAGCTTTCTTT. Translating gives CASRAREGAEAFF.

CDR3 amino acids: CASSLDSLYYNSPLHF. DNA for the CDR3: TGTGCCAGCAGCCTGGACAGCCTGTACTATAATTCACCCCTCCACTTT. The rearrangement links TRBV7-9 to TRBJ1-6; maybe TRBD1 (6 bases). V was clipped by 5 bases and J by 3 bases, with 14 bases between them. The CDR3 length is 16 residues. Germline V gives CDR1 SEHNR, CDR2 FQNEAQ (reference sequence).

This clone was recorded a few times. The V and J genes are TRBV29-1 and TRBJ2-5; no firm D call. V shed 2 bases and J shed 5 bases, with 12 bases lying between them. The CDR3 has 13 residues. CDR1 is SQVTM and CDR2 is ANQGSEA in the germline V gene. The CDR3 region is CSVEKHTGETQYF. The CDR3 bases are TGCAGCGTTGAAAAACACACCGGGGAGACCCAGTACTTC.

Written as DNA, the CDR3 is TGTGCCAGCAGTTTAAGGGGCGACTCCTACAATGAGCAGTTCTTC. Translated: CASSLRGDSYNEQFF. The rearrangement links TRBV6-6 to TRBJ2-1; maybe TRBD1 (5 bases). CDR1 and CDR2 (germline): MNHNY, SVGAGI (reference sequence). The CDR3 is 15 residues long. Trimming removed 4 bases from V and 0 bases from J, with 10 bases in between.